The T cell receptor beta chain under discussion was sequenced for a study of cytomegalovirus exposure and HLA in healthy donors (dated by TCRdb to 2016 to 2017). For context, the study as a whole: An earlier analysis of 587 of the donors reported approximately 300 Gb of sequence data and around 120 million unique TCR beta sequences from some 180 million T cells. An early release that covered fewer than 800 HLA-typed donors contained approximately 300 gigabases of sequencing data and 70 million to 100 million unique TCR sequences. Of the roughly 400 genotyped donors, about 84% fell in the genetic ancestry cluster associated with self-reported Caucasian donors. The study was designed to test whether signatures of past pathogen exposure could be identified by cataloging public T cell receptors. The T cell repertoires of around 670 subjects were profiled by immunosequencing and related to cytomegalovirus serostatus. A separate validation cohort of 100 to 150 different subjects was used in addition to the roughly 720-subject first cohort. To predict cytomegalovirus infection status, the study brought together high-throughput TCR immunosequencing, statistical association of individual TCRs with disease status, and machine learning. To study patterns of TCR occurrence, a later analysis re-analyzed previously published TCR beta repertoires from around 700 donors and added high-resolution HLA genotyping. The later analysis used no new phenotypic data to find candidate immune exposures, relying instead on TCR beta sequences and their occurrence across donors. An earlier analysis of some 500 of the donors applied high-throughput TCR beta sequencing to assess whether each TCR beta V gene segment acted as functional or pseudogenic. Donor age, sex, ethnicity and CMV serostatus were compiled alongside the repertoire data. In a later genetic analysis, genome-wide SNP genotypes for about 55% of the roughly 700 donors were used, and that subset was treated as a discovery cohort. Every discovery cohort repertoire had been produced on one sequencing platform. Both class I and class II loci were covered by HLA typing, at four-digit resolution. The number of donors typed differed by locus, with roughly 620-630 for A, B, C, DRB1 and DQB1, about 500 for DQA1, over 600 for DPA1, and 472 for DPB1. A handful of DR-DQ haplotypes were handled as single units for association and clustering because linkage in the cohort was strong. Across approximately 420 genotyped donors of the cohort, an average of 235,054 unique TCR beta nucleotide sequences per donor were sequenced, and 15% to 20% of those sequences were non-productive. Paper-wide results and their limitations: While some public TCRs were present in many individuals, most TCR sequences turned up only very rarely across donors. Because counts were too low, about 18 rarely observed V segments, including chromosome 9 orphons, were excluded from the earlier analysis of 587 of the donors. In this cohort, only TCR beta chains were sequenced, and detectable features were limited by the absence of alpha or paired-chain data. In a later analysis, most CMV-associated TCR beta chains were found to appear HLA-restricted, with HLA associations seemingly driven largely by CMV exposure. A further reported finding was that TCR beta sequences accurately predicted the HLA-A and HLA-B alleles for most subjects in the first cohort. A group of highly shared sequence variants was considered likely to be a technical artifact of the sequencing pipeline. Strong co-occurrence of HLA alleles, especially DR and DQ, made assigning TCR associations to individual alleles difficult. In vitro tests confirmed that a few of the cytomegalovirus-associated TCR beta chains recognize cytomegalovirus antigens. A later analysis found that TCR association rates varied across HLA loci, with DRB1 alleles showing the most associated TCRs and HLA-C alleles the fewest. Compared with the approximately 700-donor mean, donors in an Asian-associated ancestry cluster had fewer N-insertions in productive TCRs, according to a later genetic analysis. An earlier analysis of some 560 of the donors showed that most TCR beta V segments appeared in productive rearrangements either about 90% or about 30% of the time, which broadly matched IMGT annotations. An association between a missense DCLRE1C variant and V-gene and J-gene trimming of TCR beta chains was found in a later genetic analysis and replicated in an independent cohort. The authors suggested that the approach could potentially be generalized to other disease states and immunological phenotypes. Because HLA typing was missing for some donors at each locus, association tests included only the typed subset. Presence/absence analyses assumed roughly uniform sequencing depth across donors, an assumption that may not hold. In a later analysis, 16,951 TCR beta sequences were associated with specific HLA alleles at a false discovery rate of 0.05. A later analysis found that HLA-associated TCR beta chains were more clonally expanded and had lower generation probabilities than equally common non-associated chains. The classifier was reported to diagnose cytomegalovirus status with high specificity and sensitivity in both the original cohort and the validation cohort. Several of the top co-occurrence clusters appeared to be linked to parvovirus B19, influenza, CMV and Epstein-Barr virus, according to a later analysis. For the cohort, immune exposure information was limited to CMV serostatus. Linkage disequilibrium might explain the correlated functional status among segregating V segments, but an unknown experimental factor could not be excluded. Some IMGT-functional V segments, including TRBV6-2 and TRBV6-3, could not be told apart with the 87-base-pair reads, so those segments were excluded. A total of about 150 TCR beta chains were listed by the study as associated with cytomegalovirus.

The cohort comprised fewer than 700 healthy bone marrow donors. At the time of sampling, every cohort member was nominally healthy, though immune exposures that went unrecorded were likely present. The donor was CMV seronegative and was included in the group of around 320 seronegative cohort members. A peripheral blood sample was collected from each donor, and TCR beta sequencing was performed on peripheral blood mononuclear cells. Genomic DNA was extracted from the blood cell samples with the Qiagen DNeasy Blood Extraction Kit. Looking up the germline V gene (reference sequence) yields CDR1 MNHNY and CDR2 SVGAGI. Trimming at the junction amounts to 7 bases on V and 5 bases on J, and the germline ends lie 19 bases apart. The CDR3 contains 15 residues, cysteine and phenylalanine counted. CDR3 DNA is the only sequence kept; it has 45 bases, read in frame from the first base. The library was obtained by the immunoSEQ multiplex PCR assay. For the multiplex PCR, a mixture combining 60 forward primers for TCR Vbeta segments and 13 reverse primers for TCR Jbeta segments was used. The CDR3 region of rearranged TCR beta genes was amplified from genomic DNA with a multiplex PCR assay. The amplified TCR beta libraries were sequenced on the Illumina HiSeq System as 87-base-pair reads. In the original analysis: In a later analysis, about 80 million unique TCR beta chains were counted across the 500 to 700 repertoires, and about 9.9 million of these chains were shared by at least two donors. To remove PCR and sequencing errors, raw reads were error-corrected and collapsed into unique sequences using a nearest-neighbor algorithm that merged closely related sequences. Alignment of CDR3 sequences to IMGT reference sequences was used to assign V, D and J gene segments. Each retained sequence needed at least a six-nucleotide match to both a V gene segment and a J gene segment. A rearrangement was called productive if the CDR3 had no stop codons and remained in frame with V and J, and every other rearrangement was called non-productive. Following IMGT convention, CDR3 was defined as the stretch from the second conserved V-encoded cysteine up to the conserved J-encoded phenylalanine. The earlier analysis of approximately 500 of the donors excluded sequences that lacked an unambiguous match to a single V gene segment. An earlier analysis of some 500 of the donors classified V segments as functional when productive rearrangements were above 56.7% and as segregating when the standard deviation between donors was above 5%. A statistical classification framework was built for diagnosing cytomegalovirus status from the catalog of TCR beta chain sequences. In a later analysis, V and J genes were assigned by comparing TCR nucleotide sequences against IMGT/GENE-DB human TR gene sequences. The TCRdist pipeline was used in a later analysis to assign CDR3 sequences and most-parsimonious VDJ recombination scenarios. In a later analysis, each TCR beta chain was defined by its CDR3 amino acid sequence together with its V-gene family, and reads without a unique V-gene family were excluded. As a way to deal with suspected cross-contamination and a sequencing artifact, a later analysis dropped approximately 590 nucleotide sequences that were highly shared and had low generation probability. A later analysis calculated a clonal expansion index for each public chain from normalized within-repertoire ranks of inferred template counts. A later analysis computed generation probabilities with a VDJ recombination model fitted to out-of-frame rearrangements, and checked the results against IGoR. In a later analysis, TCR-TCR, TCR-HLA and TCR-CMV co-occurrence was scored with hypergeometric tests, and a repertoire-size bias correction was applied to TCR pairs. To estimate false discovery rates, a later analysis permuted the HLA or CMV assignments 20 times. A later analysis grouped co-occurring TCRs with DBSCAN, adding TCRdist sequence similarity when clustering within HLA-allele-positive subsets. Co-occurrence clustering excluded repertoires with fewer than 30,000 or more than 120,000 public chains, plus five with anomalous nucleotide sharing. As stored in TCRdb, this immuneACCESS dataset retains in-frame rearrangements with V and J assigned. A fraction of the clones does not appear; measured against another copy, unresolved V genes explain less than half of the discrepancy, and the remainder lacks a known reason. V and J calls and clone size are given by that table; D and trimming were obtained from the DNA. For this sample there are some 150,000 clones; around 85% appear just once. The ten largest clones take up about 4.6% of the sample.

A note on this clone: The target of this receptor is not known. Within one base of it there is no much larger clone, and no base qualities were kept.

The chain is made from TRBV6-6 and TRBJ2-3; possibly the D gene is TRBD1, per 6 matching bases. The specimen sequenced was PBMCs. This TCR derives from a man between 35 and 55 years old in good health and CMV-seronegative. The nucleotide sequence is given as TGTGCCAGCAAAAACAGGGAAGTAGGGAAAGATACGCAGTATTTT. This codes for CASKNREVGKDTQYF.